The 30 T cell receptor beta chains in this list originate from one sample, sequenced in a study of blood T cell repertoires in COVID-19. Assay used: immunoSEQ multiplex PCR; TCRdb lists only in-frame clones, some missing. The profile covers approximately 90,000 clones, with roughly nine tenths appearing a single time and roughly 3.5% taken by the ten largest. The specimen was peripheral blood. The receptor set was obtained from a woman aged 70-85 years with acute or convalescent COVID-19.

The chain is built from TRBV7-9 and TRBJ1-1, with TRBD1 as a possible D gene (5 bases). This CDR3 contains 17 residues. V was shortened by 5 bases and J by 0 bases, with 19 bases between the two germline ends. Germline V gene lookup returns CDR1 SEHNR and CDR2 FQNEAQ (reference sequence). CDR3 protein: CASSPGGWKVLNTEAFF. The CDR3 nucleotides are TGTGCCAGCAGCCCGGGGGGATGGAAAGTTCTGAACACTGAAGCTTTCTTT.

The V and J genes are TRBV4-1 and TRBJ2-2, with 10 nucleotides matching TRBD1. The CDR3 extends over 16 amino acids. J was trimmed by 4 bases and V by 6 bases; bases with no gene match: 8. Germline loops: CDR1 MGHRA, CDR2 YSYEKL. The CDR3 DNA follows: TGCGCCAGCAGGCCACCGGGACAGGGGTCCACCGGGGAGCTGTTTTTT. Protein sequence: CASRPPGQGSTGELFF.

This chain joins TRBV6-5 and TRBJ1-2; 12 nucleotides align to TRBD1. V shed 2 bases, J shed 7 bases, and the junction held 8 bases outside the gene matches. The length of the CDR3 is 16 residues. Germline-derived CDR1 and CDR2 are MNHEY and SVGAGI. CDR3 region: CASSYPGTGGVSGYTF. CDR3 coding DNA: TGTGCCAGCAGTTACCCCGGGACAGGGGGCGTCTCTGGCTACACCTTC.

This rearrangement joins TRBV27 to TRBJ2-3; tentative D call: TRBD1 (5 bases). Germline CDR1 reads MNHEY; CDR2 reads SMNVEV (reference sequence). V lost 3 bases to trimming and J lost 6 bases, with 7 bases between them. The CDR3 has 12 residues. The CDR3 coding sequence is TGTGCCAGCAGTTTTAGGGGCGATACGCAGTATTTT. As protein: CASSFRGDTQYF.

The rearrangement uses TRBV12-1 and TRBJ1-3; the table names TRBD1, a call not compared with the DNA. TRBV12-1 is described as a pseudogene. The CDR3 consists of 14 residues. The DNA for the CDR3 is TGTGCCAGCAGCGACAGGGGGTCGGGAAACACCATATATTTT. Translating gives CASSDRGSGNTIYF.

The count of this clone is one. The rearrangement uses TRBV4-1 and TRBJ1-3; 7 bases agree with TRBD1. The germline V gene encodes CDR1 MGHRA and CDR2 YSYEKL. V gave up 0 bases and J gave up 10 bases; unmatched junction bases: 6. The CDR3 extends over 14 amino acids. CDR3 in amino acids: CASSQDGTANTIYF. CDR3 bases: TGCGCCAGCAGCCAAGATGGGACAGCTAATACCATATATTTT.

The chain links TRBV2 to TRBJ2-7, with 15 bases identical to TRBD2. V trimming: 6 bases; J trimming: 0 bases; junction bases outside the gene matches: 6. This CDR3 has 17 amino acids. Germline CDR1 is SNHLY and CDR2 is FYNNEI. CDR3 sequence reads: CASRGLAGGRSSYEQYF. In DNA form, the CDR3 reads TGTGCCAGCAGGGGACTAGCGGGAGGACGGAGCTCCTACGAGCAGTACTTC.

The chain carries TRBV11-2 and TRBJ2-7, with 12 bases lining up with TRBD2. Germline CDR1 and CDR2: SGHAT and FQNNGV. Trimming removed 2 bases from V and 4 bases from J; junction bases left unmatched: 0. The length of the CDR3 is 14 residues. In DNA, the CDR3 is TGTGCCAGCAGCTTACTAGCGGGAGGGTACGAGCAGTACTTC. Residues: CASSLLAGGYEQYF.

The chain recombines TRBV7-9 with TRBJ2-3, with 7 bases aligning to TRBD2. The CDR3 sequence is 14 residues long. After removal of 1 base from V and 8 bases from J, the junction contained 6 bases not matched to a gene. From germline, CDR1 is SEHNR and CDR2 FQNEAQ (reference sequence). The CDR3 protein is CASSLGAGVGTQYF. CDR3 nucleotides: TGTGCCAGCAGCTTAGGGGCGGGGGTCGGTACGCAGTATTTT. Using reference TRBV7-9 and TRBJ2-3 for the parts outside the CDR3, the full variable domain is DTGVSQNPRHKITKRGQNVTFRCDPISEHNRLYWYRQTLGQGPEFLTYFQNEAQLEKSRLLSDRFSAERPKGSFSTLEIQRTEQGDSAMYLCASSLGAGVGTQYFGPGTRLTVL.

The rearrangement joins TRBV20-1 to TRBJ2-3; D not resolved. CDR1 DFQATT and CDR2 SNEGSKA come from the germline V gene (reference sequence). The CDR3 spans 15 residues. Between the trimmed V and J ends, which lost 3 bases and 0 bases, there was a span of 13 bases. In DNA form, the CDR3 reads TGCAGTGCTAGTTGGCGGAAACGTAGCACAGATACGCAGTATTTT. Translating gives CSASWRKRSTDTQYF.

This chain connects TRBV3-1 (or the pseudogene TRBV3-2) to TRBJ2-1; 9 bases are a match to TRBD1. The CDR3 has 15 amino acids. Germline V gives CDR1 LGHDT, CDR2 YNNKEL (reference sequence). V shed 5 bases, J shed 4 bases, and the junction held 6 bases outside the gene matches. CDR3: CASSIDRGDYNEQFF. The CDR3 DNA sequence: TGTGCCAGCAGCATCGACAGGGGGGATTACAATGAGCAGTTCTTC.

This clone was observed a single time. V gene TRBV5-1 combines with J gene TRBJ2-7; D is undetermined. The V end lost 0 bases, the J end lost 0 bases, and 7 bases lay between the germline ends. CDR1 is SGHRS, CDR2 YFSETQ, per germline. This CDR3 region has 14 residues. Written as DNA, the CDR3 is TGCGCCAGCAGCTTGGGAGGAAGCTCCTACGAGCAGTACTTC. As protein: CASSLGGSSYEQYF.

The genes are TRBV3-1 (or the pseudogene TRBV3-2) and TRBJ1-6; D perhaps matches TRBD1 (5 bases). V gave up 3 bases and J gave up 15 bases, with 12 bases separating them. Germline V gene data show CDR1 as LGHDT and CDR2 as YNNKEL (reference sequence). The CDR3 has 12 residues. In nucleotides, the CDR3 is TGTGCCAGCAGCCAGGCGTGGGGCCACCTCCACTTT. It is translated as CASSQAWGHLHF.

The chain combines TRBV6-5 with TRBJ1-3, with D possibly being TRBD1 (6 bases). V lost 6 bases and J lost 1, with 13 bases in between. This CDR3 comprises 15 residues. CDR1 is MNHEY and CDR2 is SVGAGI in the germline V gene. The DNA for the CDR3 is TGTGCCAGCAGGCCAACAGGGTATTCTGGAAACACCATATATTTT. Amino acid sequence: CASRPTGYSGNTIYF.

The sample holds a few counts of this clone. The rearrangement joins TRBV18 to TRBJ1-3; the D gene is possibly TRBD1 (6 bases). V shed 3 bases and J shed 2 bases, with 14 bases lying between them. CDR3 size: 16 residues. Looked up from germline, CDR1 is KGHSH and CDR2 is LQKENI. The CDR3 sequence: CASSPGGAPAGNTIYF. CDR3 nucleotides: TGTGCCAGCTCACCTGGGGGGGCGCCGGCTGGAAACACCATATATTTT.

The rearrangement links TRBV4-1 to TRBJ2-7, with 11 bases identical to TRBD1. The germline V gene encodes CDR1 MGHRA and CDR2 YSYEKL. This CDR3 has 18 amino acids. Losses at the gene ends were 0 bases for V and 5 bases for J; bases not matched to a gene: 12. The CDR3 sequence: CASSQDSSDRGHRHEQYV. CDR3 nucleotides: TGCGCCAGCAGCCAAGATTCCTCGGACAGGGGGCATCGGCACGAGCAGTACGTC.

V and J are TRBV5-1 and TRBJ2-1, with 9 bases fitting TRBD2. Trimming removed 5 bases from V and 8 bases from J; junction bases left unmatched: 8. The CDR3 totals 14 residues. Per germline, CDR1 SGHRS and CDR2 YFSETQ. CDR3 protein: CASRKREVRDEQFF. The DNA for the CDR3 is TGCGCCAGCAGAAAGCGGGAGGTAAGGGATGAGCAGTTCTTC. The full variable domain, rest sourced from reference TRBV5-1 and TRBJ2-1, is KAGVTQTPRYLIKTRGQQVTLSCSPISGHRSVSWYQQTPGQGLQFLFEYFSETQRNKGNFPGRFSGRQFSNSRSEMNVSTLELGDSALYLCASRKREVRDEQFFGPGTRLTVL.

The V gene is TRBV4-2, the J gene TRBJ2-1; D is unresolved. V lost 3 bases, J lost 4 bases, and 13 bases lay in between. Germline assignment: CDR1 LGHNA and CDR2 YNFKEQ. The CDR3 consists of 15 residues. CDR3 residues: CASSQERGNYNEQFF. CDR3 DNA sequence: TGTGCCAGCAGCCAGGAGAGAGGCAATTACAATGAGCAGTTCTTC.

The chain couples TRBV10-2 to TRBJ2-1; 13 nucleotides align to TRBD2. V shed 6 bases and J 1 base; nucleotides not matched to a gene: 0. CDR3 length equals 15 residues. Looked up from germline, CDR1 is WSHSY and CDR2 is SAAADI. The CDR3 DNA is TGCGCCAGCAGGGGACTAGCGGGGTCCTACAATGAGCAGTTCTTC. Its protein is CASRGLAGSYNEQFF.

This chain joins TRBV5-1 and TRBJ1-1; possibly TRBD1 for D (6 bases). The CDR3 covers 14 residues. V lost 5 bases and J lost 4, with 15 bases in between. CDR1 and CDR2 from the germline V gene are SGHRS and YFSETQ. The CDR3 loop is CASSMGAGGTEAFF. The CDR3 DNA sequence: TGCGCCAGCAGTATGGGGGCCGGCGGCACTGAAGCTTTCTTT.

The J gene is TRBJ2-5, the V gene TRBV18, with TRBD1 as a possible D gene (6 bases). The CDR3 spans 13 residues. Germline V gene sequence: CDR1 KGHSH, CDR2 LQKENI. The V gene lost 3 bases and the J gene lost 5 bases, with 10 bases spanning the gap. In nucleotides, the CDR3 is TGTGCCAGCTCACCCGGACAGCGGGAGACCCAGTACTTC. Encoded protein: CASSPGQRETQYF.

This sequence joins TRBV6-6 and TRBJ1-1, with TRBD1 matching over 7 bases. Trimming cost V 5 bases and J 2 bases; bases outside gene matches: 11. Germline V gene lookup returns CDR1 MNHNY and CDR2 SVGAGI (reference sequence). CDR3 length: 16 residues. DNA for the CDR3: TGTGCCAGCAGTCGACAGGGCATTCGGGCAAACACTGAAGCTTTCTTT. It yields the protein CASSRQGIRANTEAFF.

This chain connects TRBV27 to TRBJ2-1; TRBD2 is a possible D gene (7 bases). Per the germline V gene, CDR1 is MNHEY and CDR2 is SMNVEV (reference sequence). The CDR3 sequence is 16 residues long. V lost 5 bases and J lost 5, with 19 bases in between. The CDR3 loop reads CASSPFRGGGHNEQFF. For the CDR3, the DNA is TGTGCCAGCAGTCCCTTTCGAGGGGGGGGTCACAATGAGCAGTTCTTC.

DNA for the CDR3: TGTGCCAGCTCAAGAACTGGTATCGTCACTGAAGCTTTCTTT. Translated, it gives CASSRTGIVTEAFF. The chain uses TRBV18 and TRBJ1-1, with D uncertain. The V end was cut by 5 bases, the J end by 4 bases, with 14 bases between. This CDR3 is 14 amino acids long. Germline V gene sequence: CDR1 KGHSH, CDR2 LQKENI.

The chain is built from TRBV9 and TRBJ2-2; tentatively, D is TRBD1 (5 bases). Germline V gene data show CDR1 as SGDLS and CDR2 as YYNGEE. Trimming pared 3 bases from V and 7 bases from J, leaving 10 bases between. CDR3 length equals 13 residues. The DNA for the CDR3 is TGTGCCAGCAGCGGCAGGGTACTCGGGGAGCTGTTTTTT. Its protein product is CASSGRVLGELFF.

The chain uses TRBV28 and TRBJ1-1, with D maybe TRBD1 (6 bases). With 3 bases removed from V and 9 bases from J, the gap between germline ends came to 17 bases. The V gene's germline CDR1 is MDHEN and CDR2 SYDVKM. The CDR3 runs to 14 residues. CDR3 DNA: TGTGCCAGCAGTTTTGGGACACATTTGCGCAAAGCTTTCTTT. Amino acid sequence: CASSFGTHLRKAFF.

This rearrangement joins TRBV5-1 to TRBJ2-7; 8 bases fit TRBD2. The germline V gene has CDR1 SGHRS and CDR2 YFSETQ. With 4 bases clipped from V and 2 bases from J, the junction kept 2 bases outside the gene matches. CDR3 length: 13 residues. CDR3 loop: CASSPGGAYEQYF. CDR3 nucleotides: TGCGCCAGCAGCCCGGGAGGGGCCTACGAGCAGTACTTC.

The chain links TRBV3-1 (or the pseudogene TRBV3-2) to TRBJ2-3, with TRBD2 matching 10 bases. Trimming took 0 bases from V and 4 from J; bases not matched to a gene: 4. This CDR3 comprises 16 residues. From germline, CDR1 is LGHDT and CDR2 YNNKEL (reference sequence). The CDR3, as DNA: TGTGCCAGCAGCCAAGATGTAAGCGGGGGGGCAGATACGCAGTATTTT. This sequence encodes CASSQDVSGGADTQYF.

The chain carries TRBV29-1 and TRBJ2-1; D may be TRBD1 (6 bases). With 8 bases removed from V and 0 bases from J, the gap between germline ends came to 11 bases. This CDR3 region has 13 residues. The germline gives CDR1 SQVTM, CDR2 ANQGSEA. The CDR3 protein is CSLGQTSYNEQFF. As DNA, the CDR3 is TGCAGCCTTGGACAGACCTCCTACAATGAGCAGTTCTTC.

The gene calls are TRBV10-2 and TRBJ2-1, with 8 bases that match TRBD1. CDR1 is WSHSY, CDR2 SAAADI, per germline. CDR3 size: 15 residues. With V trimmed by 7 bases and J by 9 bases, 14 bases remained unmatched. This chain's CDR3 is CASTFPGQAVSEQFF. As DNA, the CDR3 is TGCGCCAGCACTTTCCCGGGACAGGCTGTATCTGAGCAGTTCTTC.